This is a list of T cell receptor beta chains from one sample in a study of CXCR3-negative and CXCR3-positive naive CD8 T cells. TCRdb reanalyzed the 5' RACE reads and collapses them to one entry per CDR3 protein, without DNA. The ten top clones account for 0.29%, within a sample of some 130,000 distinct CDR3 sequences. Sequenced: naive CXCR3- CD8+ T cells from blood. The receptors stem from a human donor in good health. Some clones in this sample may be carry-over from other donors' samples. The CDR3 runs from the conserved cysteine through the conserved F or W. Fields, in order: CDR3 protein, CDR3 length, V gene, J gene.

CDR3 protein: CSVEDPAGVYNEQFF
CDR3 length: 15
V gene: TRBV29-1
J gene: TRBJ2-1

CDR3 protein: CASSLSVEGQWGNTIYF
CDR3 length: 17
V gene: TRBV7-9
J gene: TRBJ1-3

CDR3 protein: CSARRAGFWEQYF
CDR3 length: 13
V gene: TRBV20-1
J gene: TRBJ2-7

CDR3 protein: CASTLVGPTNTIYF
CDR3 length: 14
V gene: TRBV12-3/TRBV12-4
J gene: TRBJ1-3

CDR3 protein: CSVVGGQNYGYTF
CDR3 length: 13
V gene: TRBV29-1
J gene: TRBJ1-2

CDR3 protein: CSVVTGAYQETQYF
CDR3 length: 14
V gene: TRBV29-1
J gene: TRBJ2-5

CDR3 protein: CASSVALGINEQFF
CDR3 length: 14
V gene: TRBV9
J gene: TRBJ2-1

CDR3 protein: CASSLRTEPYEQYF
CDR3 length: 14
V gene: TRBV7-9
J gene: TRBJ2-7

CDR3 protein: CASSLSSSGSYTYEQYF
CDR3 length: 17
V gene: TRBV28
J gene: TRBJ2-7

CDR3 protein: CASSESPGQPTYEQYF
CDR3 length: 16
V gene: TRBV10-2
J gene: TRBJ2-7

CDR3 protein: CASSPDTTWVSQYF
CDR3 length: 14
V gene: TRBV12-3/TRBV12-4
J gene: TRBJ2-5

CDR3 protein: CASSTREDRNTGELFF
CDR3 length: 16
V gene: TRBV19
J gene: TRBJ2-2

CDR3 protein: CASSLGSGNTIYF
CDR3 length: 13
V gene: TRBV13
J gene: TRBJ1-3

CDR3 protein: CSVEDPRETSRNEQFF
CDR3 length: 16
V gene: TRBV29-1
J gene: TRBJ2-1

CDR3 protein: CASSLRDREAGELFF
CDR3 length: 15
V gene: TRBV5-4
J gene: TRBJ2-2

CDR3 protein: CASRVSGANVLTF
CDR3 length: 13
V gene: TRBV7-3
J gene: TRBJ2-6

CDR3 protein: CASSLYREGNEQFF
CDR3 length: 14
V gene: TRBV5-1
J gene: TRBJ2-1